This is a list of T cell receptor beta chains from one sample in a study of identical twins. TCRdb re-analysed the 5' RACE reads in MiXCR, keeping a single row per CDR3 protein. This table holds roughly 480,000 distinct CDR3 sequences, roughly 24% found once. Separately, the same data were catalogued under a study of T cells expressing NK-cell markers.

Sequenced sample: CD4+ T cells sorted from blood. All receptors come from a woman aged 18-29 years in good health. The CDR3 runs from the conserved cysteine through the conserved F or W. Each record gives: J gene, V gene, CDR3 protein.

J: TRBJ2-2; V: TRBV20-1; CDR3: CSAREMTSTGELFF
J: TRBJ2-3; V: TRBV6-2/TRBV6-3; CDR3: CASGLAVELSLDTQYF
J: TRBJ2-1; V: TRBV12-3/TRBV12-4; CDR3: CASSLALTKAYNEQFF
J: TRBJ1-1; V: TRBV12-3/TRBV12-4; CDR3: CASSFAVRNTEAFF
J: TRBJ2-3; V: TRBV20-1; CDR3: CSARSLRFAADTQYF
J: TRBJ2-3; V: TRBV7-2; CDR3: CASSPRATQKDTQYF
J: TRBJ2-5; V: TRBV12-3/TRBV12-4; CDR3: CASSLALGTGFRQETQYF
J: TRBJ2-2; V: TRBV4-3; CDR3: CASSQEWAGGVSGELFF
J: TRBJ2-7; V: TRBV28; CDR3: CASSIDIPPYEQYF
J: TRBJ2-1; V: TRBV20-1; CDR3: CSARDSPTLNEQFF
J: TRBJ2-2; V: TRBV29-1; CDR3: CSVDDVVGELFF
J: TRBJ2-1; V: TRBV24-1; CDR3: CATSTSKNEQFF
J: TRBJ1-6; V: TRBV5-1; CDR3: CASSWGGQGNSPLHF
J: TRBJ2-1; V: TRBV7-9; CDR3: CASSFLVADNEQFF
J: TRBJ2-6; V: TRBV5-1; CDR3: CASSPGGFSGANVLTF
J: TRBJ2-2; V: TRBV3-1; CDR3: CASSAVWNTGELFF
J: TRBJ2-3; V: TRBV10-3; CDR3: CAIKGPSDTQYF
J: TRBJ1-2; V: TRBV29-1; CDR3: CSGTTTDYGYTF
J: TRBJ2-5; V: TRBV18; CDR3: CASSPLAAMYQETQYF
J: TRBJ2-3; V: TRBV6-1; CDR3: CASIKAGGPDTQYF
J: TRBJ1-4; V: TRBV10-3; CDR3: CAISESVGAPNEKLFF
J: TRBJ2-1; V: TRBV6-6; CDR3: CASSPFINEQFF
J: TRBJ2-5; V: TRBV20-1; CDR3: CSAYAVEETQYF
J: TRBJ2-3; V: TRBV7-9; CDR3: CASSLPAGGGTDTQYF
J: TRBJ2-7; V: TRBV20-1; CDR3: CSARGLAGGPSYEQYF
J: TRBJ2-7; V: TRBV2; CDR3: CETEYYEQYF
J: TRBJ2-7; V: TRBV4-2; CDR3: CASSHFSGGPREQYF
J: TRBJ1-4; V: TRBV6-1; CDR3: CASSPPGQREKLFF
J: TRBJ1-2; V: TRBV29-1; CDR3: CSVEFYRGPAGYTF
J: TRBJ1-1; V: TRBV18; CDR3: CASSQDREGAFF
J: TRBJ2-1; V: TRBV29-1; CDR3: CSAGGGYNEQFF
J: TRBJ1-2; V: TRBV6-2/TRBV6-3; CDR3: CASSYSGQDFNYGYTF
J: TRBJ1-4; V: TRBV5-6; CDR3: CASSTTGDTNEKLFF
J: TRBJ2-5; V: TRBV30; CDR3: CAWSPQGVTQYF
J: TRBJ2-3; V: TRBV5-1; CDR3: CASSSATSSTDTQYF
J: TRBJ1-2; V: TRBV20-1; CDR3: CSAREWGSYGYTF
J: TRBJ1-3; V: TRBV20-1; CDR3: CSAPRPGGDTIYF
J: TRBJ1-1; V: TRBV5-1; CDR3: CASSFLQGGSTEAFF
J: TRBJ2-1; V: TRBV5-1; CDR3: CASSLLSGYNEQFF
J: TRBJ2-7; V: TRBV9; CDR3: CASSPSGRSWEQYF
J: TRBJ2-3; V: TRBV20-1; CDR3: CSASEGKTSTDTQYF
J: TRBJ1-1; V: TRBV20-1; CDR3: CSAKGTEAFF
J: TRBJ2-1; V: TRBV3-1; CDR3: CASSQGLAGRNEQFF
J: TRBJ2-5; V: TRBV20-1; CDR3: CSAPRDSGSRKTQYF
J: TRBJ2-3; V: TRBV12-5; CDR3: CASGSGLASSTDTQYF
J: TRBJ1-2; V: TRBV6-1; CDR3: CASSPVGPIYGYTF
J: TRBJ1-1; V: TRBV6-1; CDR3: CASSPSVSDTEAFF
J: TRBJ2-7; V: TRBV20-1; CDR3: CSAPRGSYEQYF
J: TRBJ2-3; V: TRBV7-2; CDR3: CASSFEHTDTQYF
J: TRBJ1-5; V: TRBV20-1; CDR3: CSAGRSAFNQPQHF
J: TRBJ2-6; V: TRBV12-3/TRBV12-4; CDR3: CASSLGGNGANVLTF
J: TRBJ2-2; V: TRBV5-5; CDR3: CASSLQTGFVGELFF
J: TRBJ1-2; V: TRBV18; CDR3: CASSPLQLQGQSYGYTF
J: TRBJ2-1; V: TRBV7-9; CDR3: CAGGGHNEQFF
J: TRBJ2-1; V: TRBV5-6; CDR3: CASSPPLGLLNEQFF